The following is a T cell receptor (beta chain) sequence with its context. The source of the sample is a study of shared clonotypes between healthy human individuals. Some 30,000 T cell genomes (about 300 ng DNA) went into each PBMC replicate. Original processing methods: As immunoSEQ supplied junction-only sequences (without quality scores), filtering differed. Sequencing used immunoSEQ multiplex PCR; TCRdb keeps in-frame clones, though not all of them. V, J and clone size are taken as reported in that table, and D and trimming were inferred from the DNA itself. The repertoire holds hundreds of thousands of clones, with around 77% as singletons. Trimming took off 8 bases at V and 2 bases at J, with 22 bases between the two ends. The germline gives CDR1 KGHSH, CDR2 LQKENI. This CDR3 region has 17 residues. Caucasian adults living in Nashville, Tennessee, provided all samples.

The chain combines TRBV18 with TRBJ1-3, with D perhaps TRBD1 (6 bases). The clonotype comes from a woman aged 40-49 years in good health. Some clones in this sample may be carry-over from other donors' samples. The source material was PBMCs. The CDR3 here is CASGQSGGSGTGNTIYF. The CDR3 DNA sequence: TGTGCCAGCGGACAGAGTGGGGGATCGGGGACTGGAAACACCATATATTTT.